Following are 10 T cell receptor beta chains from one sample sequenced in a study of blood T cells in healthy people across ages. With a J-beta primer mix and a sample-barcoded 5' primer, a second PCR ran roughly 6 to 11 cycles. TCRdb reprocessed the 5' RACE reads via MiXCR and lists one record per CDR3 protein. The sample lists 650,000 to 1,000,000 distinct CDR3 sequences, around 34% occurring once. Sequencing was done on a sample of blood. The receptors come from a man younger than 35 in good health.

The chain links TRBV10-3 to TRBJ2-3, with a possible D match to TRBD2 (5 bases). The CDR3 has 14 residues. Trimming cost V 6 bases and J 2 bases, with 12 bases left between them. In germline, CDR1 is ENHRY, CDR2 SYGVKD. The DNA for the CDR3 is TGTGCCATCAGCCGGGCCGGGAACACAGATACGCAGTATTTT. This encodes CAISRAGNTDTQYF.

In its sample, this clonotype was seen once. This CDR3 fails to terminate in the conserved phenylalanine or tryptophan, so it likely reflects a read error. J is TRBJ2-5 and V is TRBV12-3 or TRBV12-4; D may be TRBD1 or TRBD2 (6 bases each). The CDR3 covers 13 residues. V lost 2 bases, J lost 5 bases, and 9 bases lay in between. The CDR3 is CASSLPGGETQYL. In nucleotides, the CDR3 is TGTGCCAGCAGTTTACCCGGGGGCGAGACCCAGTACCTC.

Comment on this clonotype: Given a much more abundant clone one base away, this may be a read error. In nucleotides, the CDR3 is TGTGCCAGCAGGGCGACAGGTTTATTTGATACGCAGTATTTT. The encoded protein is CASRATGLFDTQYF. The chain recombines TRBV12-3 or TRBV12-4 with TRBJ2-3, with a tentative D call TRBD1 (6 bases). Deletions cut 6 bases from V and 6 bases from J, with 16 bases between. CDR3 size: 14 residues.

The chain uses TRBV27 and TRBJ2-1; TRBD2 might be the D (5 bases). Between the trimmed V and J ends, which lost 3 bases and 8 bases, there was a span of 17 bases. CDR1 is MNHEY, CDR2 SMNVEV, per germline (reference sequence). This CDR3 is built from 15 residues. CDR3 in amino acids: CASSFAGAPFDEQFF. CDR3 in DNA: TGTGCCAGCAGTTTCGCGGGCGCACCTTTCGATGAGCAGTTCTTC.

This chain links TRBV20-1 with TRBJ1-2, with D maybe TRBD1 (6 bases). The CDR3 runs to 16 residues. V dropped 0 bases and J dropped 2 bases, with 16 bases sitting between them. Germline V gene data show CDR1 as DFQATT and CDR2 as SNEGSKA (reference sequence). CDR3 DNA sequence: TGCAGTGCTAGAGATAGTCCGGGGGCGATAAACTATGGCTACACCTTC. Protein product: CSARDSPGAINYGYTF.

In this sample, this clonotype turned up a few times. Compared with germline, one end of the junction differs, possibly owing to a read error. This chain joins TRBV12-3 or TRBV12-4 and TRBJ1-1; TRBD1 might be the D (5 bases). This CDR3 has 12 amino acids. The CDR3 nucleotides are TGTGCCAGCGCCCCGGGGGGTCCTGAGGCTTTCTTT. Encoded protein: CASAPGGPEAFF.

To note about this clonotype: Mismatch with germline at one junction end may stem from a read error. DNA for the CDR3: TGTGCCAGCAGTTTAGCGCTTGACAGGGACCGCCCGACTAACTATGGCTACACCTTC. This codes for CASSLALDRDRPTNYGYTF. The chain employs TRBV7-2 and TRBJ1-2; TRBD1 agrees at 7 bases. In germline, CDR1 is SGHTA, CDR2 FQGNSA. There are 19 residues in the CDR3.

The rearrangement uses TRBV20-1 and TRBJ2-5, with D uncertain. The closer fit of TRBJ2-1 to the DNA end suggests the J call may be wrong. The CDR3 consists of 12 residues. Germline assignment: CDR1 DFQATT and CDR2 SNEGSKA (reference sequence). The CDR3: CSASPDEETQFF. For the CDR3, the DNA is TGCAGTGCTAGCCCGGACGAAGAGACCCAGTTCTTC.

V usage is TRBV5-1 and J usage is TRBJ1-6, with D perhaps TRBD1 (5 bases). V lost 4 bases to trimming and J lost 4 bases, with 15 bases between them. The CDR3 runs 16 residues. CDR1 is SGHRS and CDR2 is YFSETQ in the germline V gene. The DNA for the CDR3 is TGCGCCAGCAGCCGGGACCAACCTCTTTATAATTCACCCCTCCACTTT. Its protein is CASSRDQPLYNSPLHF. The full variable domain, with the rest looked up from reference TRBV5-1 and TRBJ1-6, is KAGVTQTPRYLIKTRGQQVTLSCSPISGHRSVSWYQQTPGQGLQFLFEYFSETQRNKGNFPGRFSGRQFSNSRSEMNVSTLELGDSALYLCASSRDQPLYNSPLHFGNGTRLTVT.

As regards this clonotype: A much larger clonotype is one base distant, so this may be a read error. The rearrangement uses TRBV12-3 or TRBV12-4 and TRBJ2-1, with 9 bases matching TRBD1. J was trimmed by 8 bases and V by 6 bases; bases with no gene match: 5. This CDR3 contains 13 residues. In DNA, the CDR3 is TGTGCCAGCAGCCGGGACAGGGTCGATGAGCAGTTCTTC. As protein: CASSRDRVDEQFF.